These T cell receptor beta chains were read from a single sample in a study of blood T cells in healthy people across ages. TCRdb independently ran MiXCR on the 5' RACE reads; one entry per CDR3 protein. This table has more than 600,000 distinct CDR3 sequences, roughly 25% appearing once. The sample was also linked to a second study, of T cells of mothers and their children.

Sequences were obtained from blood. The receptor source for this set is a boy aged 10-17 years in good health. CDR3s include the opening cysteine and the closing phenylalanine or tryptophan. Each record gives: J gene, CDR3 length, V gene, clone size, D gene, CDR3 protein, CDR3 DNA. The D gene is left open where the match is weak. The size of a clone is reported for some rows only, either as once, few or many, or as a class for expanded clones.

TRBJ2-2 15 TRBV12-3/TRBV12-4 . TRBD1 CASRLRAGGTGELFF TGTGCCAGCAGGCTACGGGCAGGGGGCACCGGGGAGCTGTTTTTT
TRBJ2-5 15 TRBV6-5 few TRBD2 CASSFSGAVQETQYF TGTGCCAGCAGTTTCAGCGGGGCCGTCCAAGAGACCCAGTACTTC
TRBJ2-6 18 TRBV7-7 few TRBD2 CASSLETSGPSGANVLTF TGTGCTAGCAGCTTAGAAACTAGCGGACCCTCTGGGGCCAACGTCCTGACTTTC
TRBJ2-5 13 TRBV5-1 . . CASYIGSQETQYF TGCGCCAGCTATATCGGGTCCCAAGAGACCCAGTACTTC
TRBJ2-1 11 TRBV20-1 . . CSASRGNEQFF TGCAGTGCTAGCAGGGGAAATGAGCAGTTCTTC
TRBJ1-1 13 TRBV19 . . CASRETDNTEAFF TGTGCCAGCAGAGAGACTGACAACACTGAAGCTTTCTTT
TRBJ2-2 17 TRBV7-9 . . CASSQIYRNTNTGELFF TGTGCCAGCAGCCAAATATACAGGAATACGAACACCGGGGAGCTGTTTTTT
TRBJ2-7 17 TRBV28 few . CASSTSKGTYFYYEQYF TGTGCCAGCAGTACGTCCAAGGGTACCTACTTTTATTACGAGCAGTACTTC
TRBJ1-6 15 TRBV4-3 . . CASSQDGKLNSPLHF TGCGCCAGCAGCCAAGACGGGAAGCTGAATTCACCCCTCCACTTT
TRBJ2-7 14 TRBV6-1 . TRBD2 CAILRGGKTYEQYF TGTGCCATCTTGAGGGGAGGGAAGACCTACGAGCAGTACTTC
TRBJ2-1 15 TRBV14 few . CASSPGDWGGYEQFF TGTGCCAGCAGCCCCGGGGACTGGGGTGGGTATGAGCAGTTCTTC
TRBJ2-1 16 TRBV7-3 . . CASSLTGGIEGSEQFF TGTGCCAGCAGCTTAACCGGGGGAATAGAGGGTTCCGAGCAGTTCTTC
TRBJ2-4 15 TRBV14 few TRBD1 CASSFWTGTKNIQYF TGTGCCAGCAGCTTTTGGACAGGCACCAAAAACATTCAGTACTTC
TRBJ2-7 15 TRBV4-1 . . CASSREYRDTYEQYF TGCGCCAGCAGCCGAGAATACAGGGACACCTACGAGCAGTACTTC
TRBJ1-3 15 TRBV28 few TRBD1 CASHRQGVSGNTIYF TGTGCCAGCCACCGACAGGGTGTATCTGGAAACACCATATATTTT
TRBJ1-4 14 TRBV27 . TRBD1 CASRQGQGNEKLFF TGTGCCAGCAGGCAGGGACAGGGTAATGAAAAACTGTTTTTT